This T cell receptor beta chain was identified during a study of T cells expressing NK-cell markers. Study-wide context: HCMV seropositivity characterized seven of the eight sequenced donors, and seronegativity one.

Per the germline V gene, CDR1 is SGHNT and CDR2 is YYREEE (reference sequence). The CDR3 totals 16 residues. With regard to this clonotype: Its antigen is currently unknown.

TCRdb processed the 5' RACE reads again and assigns one entry to each CDR3 protein, with no DNA. The sample totals over 5,000 distinct CDR3 sequences; its top ten clones hold around 14%. Study-level results: In over 5 donors, dominant CD3+CD56+NKG2C+ clonotypes ranked among the top 10 CD8+ clonotypes.

The V gene is TRBV5-4, the J gene TRBJ2-3; the D call of TRBD2 rests on TCRdb alone, since no DNA is present to check it. The sequence was obtained from a man aged 18 to 30 in good health. The specimen sequenced was blood T cells: a sorted CD56 or NKG2C T cell subset, CD4+ or CD8+ T cells, or bulk PBMC T cells (not recorded which). The chain's CDR3 is CASKEKSGSNTDTQYF.